This TCR beta chain was sequenced for a study of cytomegalovirus exposure and HLA in healthy donors. The wider study: Some 85 million unique TCRs, all from HLA-typed donors, were included in an early release of the data. Study conclusions and caveats: The productive fraction for most TCR beta V segments was about 87% or about 30% in an earlier analysis. Around 160 TCR beta chains were listed as cytomegalovirus-associated.

PCR employed 60 Vbeta and 13 Jbeta primers. Measured with immunoSEQ multiplex PCR; TCRdb has only the in-frame clones, and not every one. The repertoire holds approximately 76,000 clones, roughly 73% seen once, with around 15% in the top ten. Worth noting for this clone: Its antigen is unidentified.

The CDR3 length is 13 residues. V lost 5 bases to trimming and J lost 9 bases, with 14 bases between them. Germline CDR1 reads SQVTM; CDR2 reads ANQGSEA. The sample comprised PBMCs. The clonotype was recovered from a woman between 40 and 55 years old in good health and CMV-seropositive. The chain carries TRBV29-1 and TRBJ1-6; D is uncertain. The CDR3 DNA sequence: TGCAGCGTTCAAAGTGGTCGGGGTTCACCCCTCCACTTT. Translated: CSVQSGRGSPLHF.